This paragraph covers one T cell receptor beta chain sequence. This specimen belongs to a study of blood T cell repertoires in COVID-19. Method: immunoSEQ multiplex PCR; TCRdb's copy keeps in-frame clones and lacks some. In the table there are 60,000 to 70,000 clones, around 90% of which are singletons. The CDR3 is made up of 16 amino acids. Germline V gene sequence: CDR1 SGHTA, CDR2 FQGTGA. With 1 base clipped from V and 1 base from J, the junction kept 2 bases outside the gene matches. This clonotype was sampled from a human donor in a cohort sampled during active COVID-19. The V and J genes are TRBV7-3 and TRBJ2-2; 8 nucleotides agree with TRBD1. Sequenced material: peripheral blood. The CDR3, as DNA: TGTGCCAGCAGCTTAAGCACAGGGGGGAACACCGGGGAGCTGTTTTTT. This gives the protein CASSLSTGGNTGELFF.